This is a list of T cell receptor beta chains from one sample in a study of PD-1 blockade in classical Hodgkin lymphoma. Sequencing used immunoSEQ multiplex PCR; TCRdb keeps in-frame clones, though not all of them. The sample carries tens of thousands of clones, roughly 90% recorded once. Sample: peripheral blood mononuclear cells (PBMCs), taken at baseline. The receptors come from a human donor with classical Hodgkin lymphoma. Both conserved end residues are part of each CDR3. D genes are given only for firm matches. Only some rows state a clone size, as once, few, many or a class for expanded clones.

>15|TRBJ2-7|TRBV18|TRBD1|NA
CASSPQTGVIHEQYF
TGTGCCAGCTCACCACAAACAGGGGTTATCCACGAGCAGTACTTC
>14|TRBJ2-7|TRBV9|NA|NA
CASSVEARSYEQYF
TGTGCCAGCAGCGTAGAAGCCCGTTCCTACGAGCAGTACTTC
>18|TRBJ2-2|TRBV4-1|NA|NA
CASSSTSFRDGLVRELFF
TGCGCCAGCAGCTCTACCTCCTTCCGGGACGGCCTAGTCCGGGAGCTGTTTTTT
>14|TRBJ2-7|TRBV27|TRBD2|NA
CASSAGTSGSVQYF
TGTGCCAGCAGTGCCGGGACTAGCGGGAGTGTGCAGTACTTC
>14|TRBJ2-7|TRBV6-5|TRBD2|once
CASSSRGLASEQYF
TGTGCCAGCAGTTCCCGGGGACTAGCGTCCGAGCAGTACTTC
>14|TRBJ2-5|TRBV5-6|TRBD2|NA
CASSQGLGKETQYF
TGTGCCAGCAGCCAGGGACTAGGGAAAGAGACCCAGTACTTC
>14|TRBJ1-5|TRBV6-6|NA|once
CASTQRGSNQPQHF
TGTGCCAGCACCCAACGGGGGAGCAATCAGCCCCAGCATTTT
>18|TRBJ2-3|TRBV15|TRBD2|NA
CATSRDAGTSGSTDTQYF
TGTGCCACCAGCAGAGATGCCGGGACTAGCGGAAGCACAGATACGCAGTATTTT
>14|TRBJ2-1|TRBV19|NA|NA
CASSHPRVNNEQFF
TGTGCCAGTAGTCATCCCCGGGTCAACAATGAGCAGTTCTTC
>15|TRBJ2-7|TRBV7-3|NA|NA
CASSLEGAGRGEQYF
TGTGCCAGCAGCTTAGAAGGTGCGGGGAGAGGTGAGCAGTACTTC
>15|TRBJ2-2|TRBV7-2|TRBD2|NA
CASSGLAGSTGELFF
TGTGCCAGCAGCGGACTAGCGGGGTCCACCGGGGAGCTGTTTTTT
>15|TRBJ1-1|TRBV29-1|NA|few
CSVAEQPVLGTEAFF
TGCAGCGTTGCGGAGCAGCCGGTTTTAGGCACTGAAGCTTTCTTT
>13|TRBJ2-3|TRBV6-4|NA|NA
CASSDGSRNTQYF
TGTGCCAGCAGTGATGGGTCCCGCAATACGCAGTATTTT
>13|TRBJ1-2|TRBV28|NA|NA
CASSLTGIYGYTF
TGTGCCAGCAGTTTAACAGGGATCTATGGCTACACCTTC
>14|TRBJ2-7|TRBV5-1|NA|once
CASSLGRYSYEQYF
TGCGCCAGCAGCTTGGGCCGGTACTCCTACGAGCAGTACTTC
>16|TRBJ1-1|TRBV10-3|TRBD1|NA
CAIRGQGPGRDTEAFF
TGTGCCATCAGGGGACAGGGCCCGGGGAGGGACACTGAAGCTTTCTTT
>16|TRBJ1-6|TRBV4-3|NA|NA
CASSQDAGGGWSPLHF
TGCGCCAGCAGCCAAGATGCAGGAGGCGGGTGGTCACCCCTCCACTTT
>15|TRBJ1-1|TRBV28|NA|once
CASIPGGRGDTEAFF
TGTGCCAGCATCCCAGGAGGGCGAGGGGACACTGAAGCTTTCTTT
>14|TRBJ2-3|TRBV4-2|NA|NA
CASSQVAGADTQYF
TGTGCCAGCAGCCAAGTCGCAGGGGCAGATACGCAGTATTTT
>13|TRBJ2-3|TRBV27|TRBD2|NA
CASSARLAGTQYF
TGTGCCAGCAGTGCCAGACTAGCGGGTACGCAGTATTTT
>14|TRBJ2-5|TRBV18|NA|NA
CASSPPSRVETQYF
TGTGCCAGCTCACCACCGAGCAGGGTAGAGACCCAGTACTTC
>14|TRBJ2-3|TRBV6-1|NA|once
CASSGSYSQYTQYF
TGTGCCAGCAGTGGGTCCTACTCCCAGTACACGCAGTATTTT
>16|TRBJ1-5|TRBV28|TRBD1|NA
CASSPRTGVGNQPQHF
TGTGCCAGCAGTCCCCGGACAGGGGTCGGGAATCAGCCCCAGCATTTT
>15|TRBJ2-3|TRBV7-3|TRBD2|NA
CASSTGTSGSDTQYF
TGTGCCAGCAGCACCGGGACTAGCGGGAGCGATACGCAGTATTTT
>14|TRBJ2-6|TRBV13|NA|NA
CASSSNSGANVLTF
TGTGCCAGCAGCTCCAACTCTGGGGCCAACGTCCTGACTTTC
>17|TRBJ2-6|TRBV10-3|TRBD2|NA
CAISEWGLAAGANVLTF
TGTGCCATCAGTGAGTGGGGACTAGCGGCTGGGGCCAACGTCCTGACTTTC
>12|TRBJ2-7|TRBV29-1|TRBD1|NA
CSANDRAYEQYF
TGCAGCGCCAACGACAGGGCCTACGAGCAGTACTTC
>13|TRBJ2-5|TRBV29-1|TRBD1|few
CSVQGARIETQYF
TGCAGCGTTCAGGGGGCGAGGATTGAGACCCAGTACTTC
>13|TRBJ1-5|TRBV14|NA|NA
CASSRQGNQPQHF
TGTGCCAGCAGTCGACAGGGCAATCAGCCCCAGCATTTT
>12|TRBJ1-2|TRBV5-4|NA|NA
CASSLRGDGYTF
TGTGCCAGCAGCTTGAGGGGGGACGGCTACACCTTC
>14|TRBJ2-1|TRBV27|TRBD2|few
CASSFSGDYNEQFF
TGTGCCAGCTCTTTTAGCGGGGACTACAATGAGCAGTTCTTC
>16|TRBJ1-6|TRBV2|TRBD1|once
CASSEAPGGGGSPLHF
TGTGCCAGCAGTGAAGCACCCGGAGGGGGCGGGTCACCCCTCCACTTT
>14|TRBJ2-1|TRBV7-2|NA|NA
CASSLVAGAGEQFF
TGTGCCAGCAGCTTAGTCGCGGGGGCCGGTGAGCAGTTCTTC
>14|TRBJ1-1|TRBV6-5|TRBD1|NA
CASSYFRTGNEAFF
TGTGCCAGCAGTTACTTCCGGACAGGTAATGAAGCTTTCTTT
>8|TRBJ2-2|TRBV29-1|NA|NA
CSVDGLFF
TGCAGCGTTGATGGGCTGTTTTTT
>14|TRBJ1-4|TRBV6-5|NA|NA
CASKEGGGDEKLFF
TGTGCCAGCAAGGAAGGAGGAGGGGATGAAAAACTGTTTTTT
>17|TRBJ2-3|TRBV11-2|TRBD1|NA
CAILSGRRQGTTDTQYF
TGTGCCATCCTCTCCGGTCGCAGACAGGGCACTACAGATACGCAGTATTTT
>18|TRBJ1-4|TRBV10-3|TRBD1|NA
CAISDSGQGQAANEKLFF
TGTGCCATCAGTGACTCGGGACAGGGCCAGGCGGCTAATGAAAAACTGTTTTTT
>16|TRBJ2-7|TRBV19|TRBD1|NA
CASSIDHGQGSYEQYF
TGTGCCAGTAGTATAGATCACGGACAGGGGTCCTACGAGCAGTACTTC
>12|TRBJ2-2|TRBV5-6|NA|NA
CASSLPTGELFF
TGTGCCAGCAGCCTTCCGACCGGGGAGCTGTTTTTT
>15|TRBJ2-7|TRBV5-1|TRBD1|NA
CASSLGTGGPYEQYF
TGCGCCAGCAGCCTCGGGACAGGGGGTCCCTACGAGCAGTACTTC
>16|TRBJ1-5|TRBV28|NA|NA
CASSLYRQARNQPQHF
TGTGCCAGCAGTTTATATAGGCAGGCCCGCAATCAGCCCCAGCATTTT
>16|TRBJ2-2|TRBV7-8|NA|NA
CASSVAAGANTGELFF
TGTGCCAGCAGCGTAGCGGCGGGCGCGAACACCGGGGAGCTGTTTTTT
>12|TRBJ1-2|TRBV27|NA|few
CASSPRGAGYTF
TGTGCCAGCAGTCCTCGGGGGGCTGGCTACACCTTC
>15|TRBJ2-3|TRBV14|TRBD1|NA
CASSQMTGAIDTQYF
TGTGCCAGCAGCCAGATGACAGGGGCGATAGATACGCAGTATTTT
>12|TRBJ1-2|TRBV10-3|NA|few
CAISESLYGYTF
TGTGCCATCAGTGAGTCCCTCTATGGCTACACCTTC
>14|TRBJ2-7|TRBV7-9|NA|NA
CASSLETRQDEQYF
TGTGCCAGCAGCTTAGAAACTCGCCAGGACGAGCAGTACTTC
>15|TRBJ2-1|TRBV7-3|TRBD2|NA
CASSLLAGGYNEQFF
TGTGCCAGCAGCCTACTAGCGGGAGGGTACAATGAGCAGTTCTTC
>15|TRBJ2-7|TRBV19|TRBD2|NA
CATRTSGSVFYEQYF
TGTGCCACGCGGACTAGCGGGAGTGTTTTTTACGAGCAGTACTTC
>15|TRBJ1-2|TRBV5-4|NA|NA
CASSLDPRSFRSYTF
TGTGCCAGCAGCTTGGATCCAAGGTCGTTTAGGAGCTACACCTTC
>14|TRBJ1-1|TRBV6-1|NA|NA
CASRKDRMNTEAFF
TGTGCCAGCAGAAAGGACAGAATGAACACTGAAGCTTTCTTT
>16|TRBJ1-5|TRBV19|NA|NA
CASSIWQGLGNQPQHF
TGTGCCAGTAGTATCTGGCAAGGGTTGGGCAATCAGCCCCAGCATTTT
>17|TRBJ2-7|TRBV1|NA|NA
CTSSQGRCVLSSYEQYF
TGCACCAGCAGCCAAGGGCGATGCGTTCTGAGCTCCTACGAGCAGTACTTC